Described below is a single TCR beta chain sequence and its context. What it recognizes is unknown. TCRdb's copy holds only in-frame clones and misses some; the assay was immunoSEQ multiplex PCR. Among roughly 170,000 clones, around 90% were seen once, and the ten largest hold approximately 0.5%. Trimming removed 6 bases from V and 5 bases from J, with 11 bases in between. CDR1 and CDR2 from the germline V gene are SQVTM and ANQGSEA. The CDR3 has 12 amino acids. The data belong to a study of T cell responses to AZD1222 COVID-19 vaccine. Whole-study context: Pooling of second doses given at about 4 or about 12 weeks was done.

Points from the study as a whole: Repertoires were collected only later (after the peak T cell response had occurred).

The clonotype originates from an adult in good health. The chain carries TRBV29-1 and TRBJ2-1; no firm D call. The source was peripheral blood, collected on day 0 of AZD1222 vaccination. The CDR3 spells CSVRRADNEQFF. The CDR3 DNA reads TGCAGCGTACGCCGGGCTGACAATGAGCAGTTCTTC.